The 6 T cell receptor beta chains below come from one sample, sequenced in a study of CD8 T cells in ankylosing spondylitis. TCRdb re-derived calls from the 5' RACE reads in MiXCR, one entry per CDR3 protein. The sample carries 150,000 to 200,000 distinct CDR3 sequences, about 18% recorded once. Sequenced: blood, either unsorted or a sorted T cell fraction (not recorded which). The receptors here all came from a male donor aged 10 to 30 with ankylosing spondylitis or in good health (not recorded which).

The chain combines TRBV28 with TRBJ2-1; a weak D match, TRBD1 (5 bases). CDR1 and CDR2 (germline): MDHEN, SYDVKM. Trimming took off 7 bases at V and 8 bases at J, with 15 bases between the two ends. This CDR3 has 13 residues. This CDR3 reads CASNTLGAHEQFF. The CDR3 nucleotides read TGTGCCAGCAACACGCTAGGGGCCCATGAGCAGTTCTTC.

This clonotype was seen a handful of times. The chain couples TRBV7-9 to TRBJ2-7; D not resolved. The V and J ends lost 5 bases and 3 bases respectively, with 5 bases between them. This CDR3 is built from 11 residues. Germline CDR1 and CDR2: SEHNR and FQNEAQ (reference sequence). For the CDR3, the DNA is TGTGCCAGCAGCCCCCACTACGAGCAGTACTTC. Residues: CASSPHYEQYF.

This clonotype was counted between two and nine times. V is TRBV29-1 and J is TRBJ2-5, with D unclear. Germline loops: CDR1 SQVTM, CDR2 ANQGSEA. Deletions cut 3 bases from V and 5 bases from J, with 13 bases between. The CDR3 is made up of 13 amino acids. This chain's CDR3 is CSVDGRTRETQYF. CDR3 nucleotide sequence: TGCAGCGTTGATGGCCGAACAAGGGAGACCCAGTACTTC.

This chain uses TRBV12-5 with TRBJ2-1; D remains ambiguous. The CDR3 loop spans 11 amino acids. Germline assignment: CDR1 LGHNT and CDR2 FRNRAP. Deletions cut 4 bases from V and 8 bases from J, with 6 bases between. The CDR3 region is CASGSTHEQFF. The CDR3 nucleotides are TGTGCTAGTGGTTCGACCCATGAGCAGTTCTTC.

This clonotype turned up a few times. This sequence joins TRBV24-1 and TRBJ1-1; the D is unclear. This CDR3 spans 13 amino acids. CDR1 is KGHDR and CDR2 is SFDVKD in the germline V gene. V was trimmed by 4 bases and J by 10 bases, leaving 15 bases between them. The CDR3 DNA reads TGTGCCACCAGTGAACCTTGGACGGGTGTAGCTTTCTTT. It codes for CATSEPWTGVAFF.

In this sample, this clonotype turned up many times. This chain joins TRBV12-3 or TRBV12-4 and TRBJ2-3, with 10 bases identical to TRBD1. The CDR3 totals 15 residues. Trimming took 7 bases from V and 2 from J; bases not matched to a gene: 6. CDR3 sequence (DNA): TGTGCCAGCACTAAGGGACAGGGGTACACAGATACGCAGTATTTT. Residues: CASTKGQGYTDTQYF.